This TCR beta chain came from a study of breast tumors, draining lymph nodes, adjacent tissues. Overall study results and limits: Tumor repertoires ranked between lymph nodes and nontumor tissue in diversity, with V and J gene preferences. The data were judged consistent with most tumor T cells coming from lymph node and expanding in tumor. Luminal-like breast cancer showed significantly higher tumor–nontumor repertoire similarity than basal-like.

Germline-derived CDR1 and CDR2 are SNHLY and FYNNEI. With 3 bases removed from V and 2 bases from J, the gap between germline ends came to 14 bases. The CDR3 extends over 16 amino acids. Each CDR3 protein is one row after TCRdb ran MiXCR on the multiplex PCR reads. Here the sample spans 50,000 to 75,000 distinct CDR3 sequences, less than 60% being singletons. Regarding this clonotype: Its antigen is currently unknown.

This sequence originates from a female donor with breast cancer. Some clones in this sample may be carry-over from other donors' samples. Sequences were obtained from breast tumor tissue. This chain links TRBV2 with TRBJ2-1, with D possibly TRBD2 on 6 matching bases. The DNA for the CDR3 is TGTGCCAGCAGTGAGGGGGGTCTCCGAACCTACAATGAGCAGTTCTTC. It is translated as CASSEGGLRTYNEQFF.